The 6 T cell receptor beta chains below were found in one sample sequenced in a study of CD8+CD57+ T cells in acquired aplastic anemia (dated 2018 in TCRdb). Data came from an Illumina HiSeq 2000. Genomic DNA was used as template for profiling of TCR beta VDJ combinations and CDR3 sequences. TCRdb took the public reads, trimmed them with fastp at Q25, ran MiXCR for clone calling and kept in-frame beta chains. Identical CDR3 proteins give one entry, which carries the most common genes and DNA. This sample lists fewer than 45,000 distinct CDR3 sequences; 75% to 85% were detected once. The ten largest clonotypes hold over 20% of the sample. Sequencing input: sorted CD4+, CD8+, or CD8+CD57+ T cells (not recorded which) from PBMCs. These TCRs come from a human donor in good health, serving as a control.

This clonotype is medium-sized in the sample. The chain carries TRBV27 and TRBJ2-7, with 8 bases matching TRBD1. CDR1 is MNHEY and CDR2 is SMNVEV in the germline V gene (reference sequence). The CDR3 runs to 15 residues. The trim removed 3 bases at V and 6 bases at J, leaving 10 bases unmatched. CDR3 in amino acids: CASSFFPGQAGEQYF. CDR3 bases: TGTGCCAGCAGTTTTTTCCCGGGACAGGCAGGCGAGCAGTACTTC.

The table lists this clonotype with a few counts. The rearrangement joins TRBV15 to TRBJ2-5; either TRBD1 or TRBD2 may fit D (5 bases each). CDR1 and CDR2 (germline): LNHNV, YYDKDF (reference sequence). This CDR3 is 15 amino acids long. Trimming cost V 0 bases and J 1 base, with 9 bases left between them. CDR3 in DNA: TGTGCCACCAGCAGAGATCATGGGGGCCAAGAGACCCAGTACTTC. This translates into CATSRDHGGQETQYF.

The rearrangement uses TRBV5-5 and TRBJ2-7; D is ambiguous. The CDR3 is made up of 13 amino acids. Trimming pared 4 bases from V and 3 bases from J, leaving 11 bases between. Germline CDR1 and CDR2: SGHKS and YYEKEE (reference sequence). CDR3 amino acids: CASSPANSYEQYV. The DNA for the CDR3 is TGTGCCAGCAGCCCCGCCAACAGCTACGAGCAGTACGTC.

This clonotype was seen just once. The chain combines TRBV2 with TRBJ2-5, with D tentatively TRBD1 or TRBD2 (5 bases each). The CDR3 has 13 amino acids. Deletions cut 4 bases from V and 2 bases from J, with 8 bases between. Germline V gene sequence: CDR1 SNHLY, CDR2 FYNNEI. The CDR3 DNA is TGTGCCAGCAGTGGGGACCTACAAGAGACCCAGTACTTC. Protein product: CASSGDLQETQYF. Full variable domain (missing parts from reference TRBV2 and TRBJ2-5): EPEVTQTPSHQVTQMGQEVILRCVPISNHLYFYWYRQILGQKVEFLVSFYNNEISEKSEIFDDQFSVERPDGSNFTLKIRSTKLEDSAMYFCASSGDLQETQYFGPGTRLLVL.

The chain uses TRBV10-3 and TRBJ1-6; D gene uncertain. Germline-derived CDR1 and CDR2 are ENHRY and SYGVKD. Trimming left V 2 bases short and J 7 bases short, with 9 bases between. This CDR3 has 14 amino acids. CDR3: CAISESTVNSPLHF. CDR3 bases: TGTGCCATCAGTGAGAGCACAGTGAATTCACCCCTCCACTTT.

In DNA, the CDR3 is TGCAGCGTTGAAGTTAATTGGGAAGGCGAAGCTTTCTTT. The encoded protein is CSVEVNWEGEAFF. The chain uses TRBV29-1 and TRBJ1-1; no firm D call. The CDR3 is 13 residues long. V was pared by 1 base and J by 8 bases, with 14 bases between. Germline V gene data show CDR1 as SQVTM and CDR2 as ANQGSEA.